Shown below are 10 T cell receptor beta chains from a single sample sequenced in a study of PD-1 blockade in classical Hodgkin lymphoma. The data were produced by immunoSEQ multiplex PCR, yet TCRdb's version contains in-frame clones alone and is incomplete. The sample records about 25,000 clones, over 75% being singletons. Time point denoted: cycle 4 day 1 (C4D1), after 6 weeks of nivolumab. Each patient's relapse followed autologous stem cell transplantation, and brentuximab vedotin exposure varied. Magnetic negative selection of thawed PBMCs was the method by which CD4+ T cells were purified. The sequencing used CD4+ T cells from blood, collected before the fourth cycle of nivolumab. The receptors derive from a human donor with classical Hodgkin lymphoma.

V and J are TRBV2 and TRBJ1-1, with D hard to call. V was shortened by 8 bases and J by 0 bases, with 7 bases between the two germline ends. This CDR3 spans 12 amino acids. The germline gives CDR1 SNHLY, CDR2 FYNNEI. DNA of the CDR3: TGTGCCAGCCAAGTAGTGAACACTGAAGCTTTCTTT. Protein sequence: CASQVVNTEAFF.

The rearrangement uses TRBV14 and TRBJ1-2; 10 bases agree with TRBD1. The germline CDR1 and CDR2 sequences are SGHDN and FVKESK. The CDR3 is 13 residues long. V dropped 9 bases and J dropped 7; count of bases not matched to a gene: 8. The CDR3 here is CARSGTGEFGYTF. Here the CDR3 DNA reads TGTGCCAGATCCGGGACAGGGGAATTTGGCTACACCTTC.

This clone has only a few counts. The CDR3 is CASSAQQGTPLHF. The CDR3 DNA reads as TGTGCCAGCAGCGCCCAACAAGGCACACCCCTCCACTTT. This chain links TRBV9 with TRBJ1-6; D is ambiguous. Germline V CDR1 and CDR2: SGDLS, YYNGEE. With 3 bases removed from V and 11 bases from J, the gap between germline ends came to 12 bases. The CDR3 has 13 amino acids.

A note on this clone: Germline and junction disagree at one end, which may indicate a read error. This chain uses TRBV6-5 with TRBJ1-2; perhaps TRBD1 as D (5 bases). The CDR3 has 15 amino acids. CDR1 is MNHEY, CDR2 SVGAGI, per germline. The CDR3 reads CASSLTFMGGPNISF. The DNA for the CDR3 is TGTGCCAGCAGTTTAACCTTCATGGGGGGACCTAATATTTCCTTC.

The chain is built from TRBV5-1 and TRBJ2-3; 7 nucleotides align to TRBD1. This CDR3 has 14 amino acids. V shed 7 bases and J 2 bases; nucleotides not matched to a gene: 7. Germline lookup yields CDR1 SGHRS and CDR2 YFSETQ. CDR3 DNA: TGCGCCAGCTTCAGCGGACAGGACACAGATACGCAGTATTTT. Amino acid sequence: CASFSGQDTDTQYF.

The gene calls are TRBV6-5 and TRBJ1-6; no definite D call. CDR3 length: 13 residues. V was trimmed by 5 bases and J by 1 base, leaving 3 bases between them. Per the germline V gene, CDR1 is MNHEY and CDR2 is SVGAGI. CDR3 sequence reads: CASSLSYNSPLHF. The CDR3 region has the DNA TGTGCCAGCAGTCTTTCCTATAATTCACCCCTCCACTTT.

The J gene is TRBJ1-1, the V gene TRBV4-2; a possible D gene is TRBD1 (5 bases). Trimming took off 4 bases at V and 11 bases at J, with 14 bases between the two ends. Germline V gene lookup returns CDR1 LGHNA and CDR2 YNFKEQ. The CDR3 has 12 residues. The DNA for the CDR3 is TGTGCCAGCAGCCGGGGGAGTCAACAGGCTTTCTTT. Its translation is CASSRGSQQAFF.

The chain joins TRBV7-9 to TRBJ2-1, with 8 bases aligning to TRBD1. CDR3 length: 14 amino acids. Germline CDR1 and CDR2: SEHNR and FQNEAQ (reference sequence). Unmatched junction bases numbered 7, after V lost 2 bases and J lost 10 bases. Written as DNA, the CDR3 is TGTGCCAGCAGCTTACCCCGGACAGGGAAAGAGCAGTTCTTC. This sequence encodes CASSLPRTGKEQFF.

The chain has TRBV30 and TRBJ2-5; D might be TRBD2 (5 bases). V was shortened by 0 bases and J by 1 base, with 9 bases between the two germline ends. The length of the CDR3 is 14 residues. Germline V gives CDR1 GTSNPN, CDR2 SVGIG (reference sequence). This chain's CDR3 is CAWSVVTTQETQYF. The DNA for the CDR3 is TGTGCCTGGAGTGTTGTGACTACCCAAGAGACCCAGTACTTC.

This chain connects TRBV4-3 to TRBJ1-4; 9 bases match TRBD1. The CDR3 is 15 amino acids. V trimming: 1 base; J trimming: 5 bases; junction bases outside the gene matches: 2. The germline CDR1 and CDR2 sequences are LGHNA and YSLEER. The CDR3: CASSQGGTGNEKLFF. In DNA form, the CDR3 reads TGCGCCAGCAGCCAAGGAGGGACAGGGAATGAAAAACTGTTTTTT.